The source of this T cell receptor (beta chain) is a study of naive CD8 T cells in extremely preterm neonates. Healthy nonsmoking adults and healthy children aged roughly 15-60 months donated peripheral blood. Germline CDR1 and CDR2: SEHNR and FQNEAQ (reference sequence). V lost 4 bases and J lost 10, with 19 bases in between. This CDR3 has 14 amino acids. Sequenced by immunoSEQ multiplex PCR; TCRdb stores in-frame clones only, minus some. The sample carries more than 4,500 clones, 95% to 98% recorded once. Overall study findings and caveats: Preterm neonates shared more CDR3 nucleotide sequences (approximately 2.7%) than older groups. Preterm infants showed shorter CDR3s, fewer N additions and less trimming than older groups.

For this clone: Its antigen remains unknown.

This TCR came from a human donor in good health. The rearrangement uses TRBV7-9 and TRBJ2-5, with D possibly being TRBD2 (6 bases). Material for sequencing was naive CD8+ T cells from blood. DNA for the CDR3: TGTGCCAGCAGCTCCACACTAGGCACGGGGGACCAGTACTTC. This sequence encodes CASSSTLGTGDQYF. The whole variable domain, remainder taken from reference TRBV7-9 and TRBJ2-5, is DTGVSQNPRHKITKRGQNVTFRCDPISEHNRLYWYRQTLGQGPEFLTYFQNEAQLEKSRLLSDRFSAERPKGSFSTLEIQRTEQGDSAMYLCASSSTLGTGDQYFGPGTRLLVL.